Shown below are 23 T cell receptor beta chains from a single sample sequenced in a study of human T cells and chemical hapten exposure. Time point noted: patch test 2, 6 weeks after DPC sensitization. Treatment denoted: therapeutic diphenylcyclopropenone sensitization with weekly scalp DPC. From the RACE reads, TCRdb called clonotypes with MiXCR, one entry per CDR3 protein. This table holds around 360,000 distinct CDR3 sequences, about 6% found once. The sample here was whole blood, taken in connection with sensitization to the hapten diphenylcyclopropenone (DPC). These receptors were collected from a woman under 30 with alopecia areata. Some clones in this sample may be carry-over from other donors' samples.

To note about this clonotype: This may be a read error, as it is one base from a much larger clone. The rearrangement uses TRBV28 and TRBJ1-2, with 11 bases matching TRBD1. Germline CDR1 is MDHEN and CDR2 is SYDVKM. The CDR3 covers 15 residues. CDR3 bases: TGTGCCTGCAGTTTATCGGACAGGGGGCACGGAGGCTACACCTTC. Translating it yields CACSLSDRGHGGYTF.

The table lists this clonotype with many counts. The chain joins TRBV5-1 to TRBJ1-2, with D tentatively TRBD1 (5 bases). V lost 4 bases, J lost 1 base, and 20 bases lay in between. Germline CDR1 reads SGHRS; CDR2 reads YFSETQ. The CDR3 covers 17 residues. CDR3 amino acids: CASSLLTGTSINYGYTF. CDR3 coding DNA: TGCGCCAGCAGCCTATTGACCGGGACCTCGATTAACTATGGCTACACCTTC.

This clonotype was picked up many times. DNA for the CDR3: TGTGCCAGCTCACCAGGGCTCTTAAACTATGGCTACACCTTC. Residues: CASSPGLLNYGYTF. The chain is built from TRBV18 and TRBJ1-2; D is unclear. V lost 2 bases and J lost 2, with 9 bases in between. Germline CDR1 is KGHSH and CDR2 is LQKENI. The CDR3 has 14 residues.

The genes are TRBV28 and TRBJ1-3; D remains unclear. V was trimmed by 10 bases and J by 6 bases, leaving 19 bases between them. From germline, CDR1 is MDHEN and CDR2 SYDVKM. The length of the CDR3 is 14 residues. CDR3 loop: CATGRAADKNTIYF. CDR3 sequence (DNA): TGTGCCACCGGGAGGGCGGCCGATAAAAACACCATATATTTT.

This clonotype was recorded a few times. V and J are TRBV4-2 and TRBJ2-3; 8 nucleotides align to TRBD1. Per germline, CDR1 LGHNA and CDR2 YNFKEQ. The CDR3 consists of 15 residues. V shed 4 bases and J 3 bases; nucleotides not matched to a gene: 6. The CDR3 DNA sequence: TGTGCCAGCAGCCCTAGGACAGGGATGACAGATACGCAGTATTTT. Protein: CASSPRTGMTDTQYF.

This clonotype was seen at least ten times. V and J are TRBV24-1 and TRBJ1-2, with 7 bases identical to TRBD1. The CDR3 extends over 14 amino acids. Germline lookup yields CDR1 KGHDR and CDR2 SFDVKD. Trimming at V came to 4 bases and at J to 10 bases, leaving 11 bases not matched to a gene. The CDR3 nucleotides are TGTGCCACCAGTGACGACAGGGCATGGAAGGACTACACCTTC. Protein sequence: CATSDDRAWKDYTF.

The V gene is TRBV6-6, the J gene TRBJ1-3, with D possibly matching TRBD1 (5 bases). V was clipped by 0 bases and J by 2 bases, with 8 bases between them. The CDR3 runs 15 residues. Germline assignment: CDR1 MNHNY and CDR2 SVGAGI (reference sequence). The CDR3 bases are TGTGCCAGCAGTTACTCGACAGAAACTGGAAACACCATATATTTT. Its translation is CASSYSTETGNTIYF.

This clonotype occurred a few times. V and J are TRBV7-2 and TRBJ2-3; D might be TRBD1 (7 bases). CDR3 length equals 16 residues. The V gene lost 5 bases and the J gene lost 0 bases, with 15 bases spanning the gap. CDR1 is SGHTA and CDR2 is FQGNSA in the germline V gene. The CDR3 sequence: CASSMRGTASTDTQYF. CDR3 DNA sequence: TGTGCCAGCAGCATGCGCGGGACAGCTAGCACAGATACGCAGTATTTT.

This clonotype was found many times. This chain joins TRBV6-6 and TRBJ1-1, with 8 bases lining up with TRBD1. CDR1 and CDR2 from the germline V gene are MNHNY and SVGAGI (reference sequence). The CDR3 is 15 amino acids. V lost 0 bases and J lost 5; bases outside the gene matches: 5. The CDR3 region is CASSYSRDRLTEAFF. CDR3 nucleotides: TGTGCCAGCAGTTACTCGAGGGACAGGCTAACTGAAGCTTTCTTT.

The V call is TRBV5-1, the J call TRBJ2-7, with 9 bases lining up with TRBD1. The CDR3 totals 13 residues. Per germline, CDR1 SGHRS and CDR2 YFSETQ. Germline trimming cut 4 bases from V and 12 bases from J; bases unmatched to any gene: 11. The CDR3 here is CASSPGQGWELYF. In DNA, the CDR3 is TGCGCCAGCAGCCCGGGACAGGGATGGGAACTGTACTTC. The full variable domain, completed using reference TRBV5-1 and TRBJ2-7, is KAGVTQTPRYLIKTRGQQVTLSCSPISGHRSVSWYQQTPGQGLQFLFEYFSETQRNKGNFPGRFSGRQFSNSRSEMNVSTLELGDSALYLCASSPGQGWELYFGPGTRLTVT.

This clonotype has at least ten counts. The rearrangement joins TRBV6-5 to TRBJ2-7; D not certain. The CDR3 length is 14 residues. V was clipped by 6 bases and J by 2 bases, with 14 bases between them. In germline, CDR1 is MNHEY, CDR2 SVGAGI. The DNA for the CDR3 is TGTGCCAGCAGATCCGAGGACCGAACCTACGAGCAGTACTTC. It yields the protein CASRSEDRTYEQYF.

This chain connects TRBV7-2 to TRBJ2-2; D unresolved. The CDR3 contains 15 residues. Germline lookup yields CDR1 SGHTA and CDR2 FQGNSA. Trimming removed 1 base from V and 1 base from J, with 7 bases in between. CDR3: CASSLGVENTGELFF. CDR3 coding DNA: TGTGCCAGCAGCTTAGGGGTAGAGAACACCGGGGAGCTGTTTTTT.

Regarding this clonotype: One end of the junction is discordant with germline, which a read error may explain. The V and J genes are TRBV10-2 and TRBJ2-3; D remains ambiguous. The germline V gene encodes CDR1 WSHSY and CDR2 SAAADI. This CDR3 has 13 residues. CDR3 amino acids: CASSSGNTETQYF. The CDR3 DNA reads TGCGCCAGCAGTTCTGGTAACACAGAAACGCAGTATTTT.

This clonotype came up a few times. This CDR3 is CASSFSPGAYEQYF. The CDR3 bases are TGTGCCAGCAGTTTTTCTCCAGGGGCCTACGAGCAGTACTTC. The V gene is TRBV12-3 or TRBV12-4, the J gene TRBJ2-7; a weak D match, TRBD1 (6 bases). This CDR3 region has 14 residues. Trimming stripped 3 bases from V and 2 bases from J, with 11 bases between.

On this clonotype: Germline and junction disagree at one end, which may indicate a read error. J is TRBJ2-2 and V is TRBV5-1; no firm D call. The CDR3 covers 17 residues. In germline, CDR1 is SGHRS, CDR2 YFSETQ. The CDR3 nucleotides are TGCACCAGCAGCTTGGTTTTGACTTTGGGAAACACCGGGGAGCTGTTTTTT. Its translation: CTSSLVLTLGNTGELFF.

The V call is TRBV5-1, the J call TRBJ2-3, with D tentatively TRBD2 (6 bases). In germline, CDR1 is SGHRS, CDR2 YFSETQ. The V end lost 3 bases, the J end lost 2 bases, and 10 bases lay between the germline ends. CDR3 length: 14 amino acids. The CDR3 DNA reads TGCGCCAGCAGCTCGGGGGTTACCACAGATACGCAGTATTTT. Protein product: CASSSGVTTDTQYF.

In this sample, this clonotype turned up a few times. The rearrangement uses TRBV12-3 or TRBV12-4 and TRBJ1-4; 11 nucleotides match TRBD1. This CDR3 is 19 amino acids long. V was clipped by 4 bases and J by 8 bases; unmatched bases: 18. The CDR3, as DNA: TGTGCCAGCAGTTCCAATCCGGGACAGGGGGACCCGGGTGGAGAAAAACTGTTTTTT. Protein sequence: CASSSNPGQGDPGGEKLFF.

This clonotype showed up just a few times. The genes are TRBV7-2 and TRBJ2-3, with D maybe TRBD2 (7 bases). The germline CDR1 and CDR2 sequences are SGHTA and FQGNSA. V was shortened by 7 bases and J by 6 bases, with 17 bases between the two germline ends. There are 14 residues in the CDR3. The chain's CDR3 is CASNTGRGIDTQYF. DNA for the CDR3: TGTGCCAGCAACACAGGGCGGGGGATTGATACGCAGTATTTT. Full variable domain (rest looked up from reference TRBV7-2 and TRBJ2-3): GAGVSQSPSNKVTEKGKDVELRCDPISGHTALYWYRQSLGQGLEFLIYFQGNSAPDKSGLPSDRFSAERTGGSVSTLTIQRTQQEDSAVYLCASNTGRGIDTQYFGPGTRLTVL.

The chain recombines TRBV6-6 with TRBJ2-3; D unclear. Germline V gene lookup returns CDR1 MNHNY and CDR2 SVGAGI (reference sequence). V was shortened by 6 bases and J by 4 bases, with 8 bases between the two germline ends. There are 12 residues in the CDR3. CDR3 nucleotides: TGTGCCAGCAGAAGCAATTCAGATACGCAGTATTTT. This sequence encodes CASRSNSDTQYF.

Many counts were recorded for this clonotype. The J gene is TRBJ1-1, the V gene TRBV6-5; tentative D call: TRBD1 (6 bases). The germline V gene encodes CDR1 MNHEY and CDR2 SVGAGI. The CDR3 extends over 15 amino acids. Trimming took 6 bases from V and 6 from J, leaving 20 bases between them. The CDR3 region is CASSSGPQGKAEAFF. The CDR3 DNA reads as TGTGCCAGCAGCTCCGGACCTCAGGGGAAGGCTGAAGCTTTCTTT.

Ten or more counts support this clonotype. J is TRBJ2-1 and V is TRBV29-1; D gene uncertain. The germline V gene encodes CDR1 SQVTM and CDR2 ANQGSEA. V was clipped by 7 bases and J by 5 bases, with 15 bases between them. The CDR3 covers 13 residues. For the CDR3, the DNA is TGCAGCGGTGAGGCGTGGCAGAACAATGAGCAGTTCTTC. It yields the protein CSGEAWQNNEQFF.

This clonotype occurred many times. The genes are TRBV4-1 and TRBJ1-2; no clear D. V shed 6 bases and J shed 4 bases, with 18 bases lying between them. Germline CDR1 MGHRA, CDR2 YSYEKL. The CDR3 sequence is 15 residues long. The CDR3: CASREFGSSGYGYTF. In DNA form, the CDR3 reads TGCGCCAGCAGGGAGTTCGGGTCCTCCGGCTATGGCTACACCTTC.

The chain is built from TRBV11-1 and TRBJ1-6; 7 nucleotides align to TRBD1. Germline lookup yields CDR1 SGHAT and CDR2 FQDESV (reference sequence). Losses at the gene ends were 0 bases for V and 7 bases for J; bases not matched to a gene: 3. This CDR3 has 15 amino acids. The CDR3 here is CASSLALTGNSPLHF. CDR3 bases: TGTGCCAGCAGCTTAGCCTTGACAGGGAATTCACCCCTCCACTTT.